This TCR beta chain emerged from a study of regulatory T cells in long-lasting Graves disease. Time point defined: newly diagnosed GD, antithyroid drugs for less than 3 months. With RNA extracted from PBMCs as input, the TCR library was made. The CDR3 consists of 13 residues. The V gene lost 3 bases and the J gene lost 4 bases, with 12 bases spanning the gap. Germline CDR1 and CDR2: GTSNPN and SVGIG (reference sequence). As to this clonotype: The antigen is unknown.

Arm-PCR of CDR3 regions with iRepertoire HTBI primers generated TCR beta libraries. TCRdb re-called the multiplex PCR reads through MiXCR, storing one row per CDR3 protein. The sample comprises a few hundred thousand distinct CDR3 sequences, about an eighth of which are singletons, and under 20% rests with the top ten. Study results and limitations: More public clonotypes were shared by persistent patients (about 3,000) than by new patients (approximately 1,000).

The sample also formed part of further work on T cells in Graves' hyperthyroidism and ophthalmopathy. That work contributes: Blood also carried most thyroid clonotypes expanded above 0.001.

The sequencing here drew on peripheral blood mononuclear cells (PBMCs), taken at new diagnosis, from a patient treated with antithyroid drugs. This sequence was found in a woman between 18 and 29 years old with Graves disease. The V call is TRBV30, the J call TRBJ1-2; D is possibly TRBD1 (6 bases). The CDR3, as DNA: TGTGCCTGGAGCCGCGTGGACAGCTATGGCTACACCTTC. Protein sequence: CAWSRVDSYGYTF.